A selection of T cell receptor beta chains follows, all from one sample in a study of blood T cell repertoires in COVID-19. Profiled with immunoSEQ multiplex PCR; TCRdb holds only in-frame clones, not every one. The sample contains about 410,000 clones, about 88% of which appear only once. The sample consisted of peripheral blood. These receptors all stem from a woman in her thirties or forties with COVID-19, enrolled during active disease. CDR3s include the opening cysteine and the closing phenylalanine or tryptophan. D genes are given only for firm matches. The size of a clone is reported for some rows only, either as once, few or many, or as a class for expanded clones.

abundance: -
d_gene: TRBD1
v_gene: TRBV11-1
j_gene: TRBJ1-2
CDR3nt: TGTGCCAGCAGCTCGGGACAGGGGTATGGCTACACCTTC
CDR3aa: CASSSGQGYGYTF

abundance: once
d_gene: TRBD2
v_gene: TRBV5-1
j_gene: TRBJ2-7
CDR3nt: TGCGCCAGCAGCTTGGGACTAGCGGGGGGGCCTGGCGACGAGCAGTACTTC
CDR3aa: CASSLGLAGGPGDEQYF

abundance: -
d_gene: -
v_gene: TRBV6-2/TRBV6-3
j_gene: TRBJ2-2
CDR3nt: TGTGCCAGCAGTTACCCAGGTCTTGGCACCGGGGAGCTGTTTTTT
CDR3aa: CASSYPGLGTGELFF

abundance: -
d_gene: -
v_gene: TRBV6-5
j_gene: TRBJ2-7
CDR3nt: TGTGCCAGCAGTTCTCCGGGCGGGACCTCCTACGAGCAGTACTTC
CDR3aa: CASSSPGGTSYEQYF

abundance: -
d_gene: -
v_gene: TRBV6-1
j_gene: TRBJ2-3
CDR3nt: TGTGCCAGCAGTGACCCAGGGGATACGCAGTATTTT
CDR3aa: CASSDPGDTQYF

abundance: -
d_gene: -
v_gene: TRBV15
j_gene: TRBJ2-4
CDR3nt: TGTGCCACCAGCATACAGACCGAGTTAGCCAAAAACATTCAGTACTTC
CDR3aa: CATSIQTELAKNIQYF

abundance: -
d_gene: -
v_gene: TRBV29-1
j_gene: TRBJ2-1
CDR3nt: TGCAGCGTTGACAGAATACAATACAATGAGCAGTTCTTC
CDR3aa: CSVDRIQYNEQFF

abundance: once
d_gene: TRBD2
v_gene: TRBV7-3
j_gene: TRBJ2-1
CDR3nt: TGTGCCAGCAGCTTATCTGGACTAGCGAAATACAATGAGCAGTTCTTC
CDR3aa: CASSLSGLAKYNEQFF

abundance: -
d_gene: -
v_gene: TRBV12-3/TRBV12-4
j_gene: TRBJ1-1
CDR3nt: TGTGCCAGCAGTTTCCACAGGGACACTGAAGCTTTCTTT
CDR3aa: CASSFHRDTEAFF

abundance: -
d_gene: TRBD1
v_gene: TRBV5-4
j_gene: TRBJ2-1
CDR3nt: TGTGCCAGCAGCCGGGACAGGGATCAGCAGTTCTTC
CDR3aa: CASSRDRDQQFF